This T cell receptor (beta chain) was profiled in a study of PD-L1 blockade in urothelial cancer. Across the whole study: Of roughly 30 patients, about 24 were males with bladder-origin urothelial cancer. Patients had undergone 0 to 3 prior chemotherapy regimens. Blood was evaluated 3 weeks (second dose) and 6 weeks after therapy began.

There are 14 residues in the CDR3. From germline, CDR1 is SGHTA and CDR2 FQGNSA. The V segment lost 4 bases and the J segment 8 bases; nucleotides outside the gene matches: 7. Generated by immunoSEQ multiplex PCR, the TCRdb table keeps only in-frame clones and is missing some. Of around 66,000 clones in the sample, roughly four fifths were seen once. Time point of the sample: pretreatment peripheral blood. The chain is built from TRBV7-2 and TRBJ1-4; 7 bases are shared with TRBD1. This receptor was obtained from a man between 65 and 85 years old with urothelial cancer. The sequenced sample was PBMCs, obtained around atezolizumab (anti-PD-L1) treatment. CDR3 nucleotides: TGTGCCAGCAGCTATCCGGGGACAGACGAAAAACTGTTTTTT. Translation: CASSYPGTDEKLFF.